This T cell receptor (beta chain) was captured in a study of blood T cell repertoires in COVID-19. Across the whole study: Researchers got acute and convalescent COVID-19 samples from the United States, Italy and Spain. Sources were T cells, B-cell-depleted T cells, or PBMCs; the material itself was cDNA or gDNA.

Per the original methods: Amplification from reference gene primers served as the basis for estimated nucleated cell counts. Generated by immunoSEQ multiplex PCR, the TCRdb table keeps only in-frame clones and is missing some. That table furnishes V, J and clone size, whereas the DNA furnished D and trimming. The sample contains 85,000 to 100,000 clones, roughly 85% of which appear only once. Germline V gives CDR1 LGHDT, CDR2 YNNKEL (reference sequence). The CDR3 runs to 14 residues. The V end was cut by 3 bases, the J end by 4 bases, with 13 bases between. The sequencing input was peripheral blood. The rearrangement joins TRBV3-1 (or the pseudogene TRBV3-2) to TRBJ2-7, with a weak D call TRBD1 (5 bases). The clonotype originates from a man between 60 and 75 years old with acute or convalescent COVID-19. The CDR3 sequence is CASSHGGAGYEQYF. In nucleotides, the CDR3 is TGTGCCAGCAGCCACGGCGGAGCAGGGTACGAGCAGTACTTC.